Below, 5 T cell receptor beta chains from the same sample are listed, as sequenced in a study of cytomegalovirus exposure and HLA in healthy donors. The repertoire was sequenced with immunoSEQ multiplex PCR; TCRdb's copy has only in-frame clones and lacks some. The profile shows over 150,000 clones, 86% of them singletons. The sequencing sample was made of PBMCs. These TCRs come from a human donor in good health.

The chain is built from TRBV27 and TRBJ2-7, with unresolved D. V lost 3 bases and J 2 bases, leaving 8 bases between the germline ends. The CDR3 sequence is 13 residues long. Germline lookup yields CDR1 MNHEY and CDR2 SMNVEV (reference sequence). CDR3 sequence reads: CASSFTVPYEQYF. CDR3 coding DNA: TGTGCCAGCAGTTTTACAGTACCCTACGAGCAGTACTTC.

The DNA for the CDR3 is TGTGCCAGCAGTGTCGGGGTCCCTAGGAACACTGAAGCTTTCTTT. It yields the protein CASSVGVPRNTEAFF. The chain uses TRBV2 and TRBJ1-1; D remains ambiguous. Germline-derived CDR1 and CDR2 are SNHLY and FYNNEI. V was shortened by 4 bases and J by 1 base, with 13 bases between the two germline ends. CDR3 length: 15 residues.

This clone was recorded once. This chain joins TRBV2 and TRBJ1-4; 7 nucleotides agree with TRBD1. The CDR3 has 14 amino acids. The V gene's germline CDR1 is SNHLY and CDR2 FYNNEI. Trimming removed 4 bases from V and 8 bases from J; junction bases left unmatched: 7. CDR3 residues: CASSGGQIDEKLFF. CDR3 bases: TGTGCCAGCAGTGGGGGACAGATCGACGAAAAACTGTTTTTT. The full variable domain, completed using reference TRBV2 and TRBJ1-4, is EPEVTQTPSHQVTQMGQEVILRCVPISNHLYFYWYRQILGQKVEFLVSFYNNEISEKSEIFDDQFSVERPDGSNFTLKIRSTKLEDSAMYFCASSGGQIDEKLFFGSGTQLSVL.

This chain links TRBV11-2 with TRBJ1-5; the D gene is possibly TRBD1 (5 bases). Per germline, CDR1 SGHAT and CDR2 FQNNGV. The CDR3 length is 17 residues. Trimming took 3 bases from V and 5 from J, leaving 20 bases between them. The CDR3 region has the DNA TGTGCCAGCAGCTTTTGGAGGGGCAGGGCGGTTGATCAGCCCCAGCATTTT. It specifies CASSFWRGRAVDQPQHF.

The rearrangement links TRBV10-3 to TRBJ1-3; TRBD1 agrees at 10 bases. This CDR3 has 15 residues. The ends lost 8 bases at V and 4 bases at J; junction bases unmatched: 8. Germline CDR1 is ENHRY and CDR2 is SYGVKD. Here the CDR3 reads CAIGGRTGGGNTIYF. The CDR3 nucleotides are TGTGCCATCGGGGGTCGGACAGGGGGAGGAAACACCATATATTTT.